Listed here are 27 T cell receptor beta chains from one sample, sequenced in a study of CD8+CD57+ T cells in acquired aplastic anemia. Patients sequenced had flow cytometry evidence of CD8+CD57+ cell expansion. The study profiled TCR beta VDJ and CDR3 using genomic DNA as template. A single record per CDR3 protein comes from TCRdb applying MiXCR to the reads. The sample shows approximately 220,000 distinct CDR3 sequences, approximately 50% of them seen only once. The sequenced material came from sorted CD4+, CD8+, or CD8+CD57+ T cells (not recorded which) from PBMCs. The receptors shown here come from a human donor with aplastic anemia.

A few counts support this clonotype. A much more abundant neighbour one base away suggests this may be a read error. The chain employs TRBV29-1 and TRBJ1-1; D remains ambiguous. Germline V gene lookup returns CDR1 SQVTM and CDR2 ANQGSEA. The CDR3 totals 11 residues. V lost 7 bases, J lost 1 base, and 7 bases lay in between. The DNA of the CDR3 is TGCAGCGGCGAACGGAACACTGAAGCTTTCTTT. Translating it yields CSGERNTEAFF.

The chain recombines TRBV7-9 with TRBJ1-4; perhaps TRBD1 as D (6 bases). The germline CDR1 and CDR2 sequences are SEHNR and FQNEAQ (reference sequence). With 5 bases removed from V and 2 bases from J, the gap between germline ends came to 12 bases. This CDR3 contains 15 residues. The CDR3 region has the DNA TGTGCCAGCAGCCTACAGGGCGTGACTAATGAAAAACTGTTTTTT. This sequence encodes CASSLQGVTNEKLFF.

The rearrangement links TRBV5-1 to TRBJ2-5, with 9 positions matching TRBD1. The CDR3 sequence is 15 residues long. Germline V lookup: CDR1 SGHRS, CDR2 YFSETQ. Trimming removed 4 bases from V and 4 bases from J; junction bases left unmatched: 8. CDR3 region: CASSEQGAQSETQYF. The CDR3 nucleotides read TGCGCCAGCAGCGAACAGGGGGCGCAGTCAGAGACCCAGTACTTC.

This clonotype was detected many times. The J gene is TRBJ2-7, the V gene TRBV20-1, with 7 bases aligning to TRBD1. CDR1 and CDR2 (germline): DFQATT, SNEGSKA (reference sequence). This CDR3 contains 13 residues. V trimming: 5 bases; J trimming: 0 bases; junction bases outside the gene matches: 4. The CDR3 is CSADGTDSYEQYF. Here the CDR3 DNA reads TGCAGTGCTGACGGGACAGACTCCTACGAGCAGTACTTC.

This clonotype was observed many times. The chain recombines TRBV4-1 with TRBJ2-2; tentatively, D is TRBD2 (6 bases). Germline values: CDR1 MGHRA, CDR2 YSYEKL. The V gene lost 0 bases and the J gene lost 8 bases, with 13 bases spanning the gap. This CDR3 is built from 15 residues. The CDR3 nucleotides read TGCGCCAGCAGCCAAGAGCGTCTAGCGAGGGGGGAGCTGTTTTTT. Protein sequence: CASSQERLARGELFF.

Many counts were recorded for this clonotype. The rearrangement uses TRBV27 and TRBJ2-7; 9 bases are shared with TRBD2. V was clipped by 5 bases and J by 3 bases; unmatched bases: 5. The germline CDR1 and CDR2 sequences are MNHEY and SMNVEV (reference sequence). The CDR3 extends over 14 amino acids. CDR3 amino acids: CASSRSGSFYEQYF. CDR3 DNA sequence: TGTGCCAGCAGTCGTAGCGGGAGCTTCTACGAGCAGTACTTC.

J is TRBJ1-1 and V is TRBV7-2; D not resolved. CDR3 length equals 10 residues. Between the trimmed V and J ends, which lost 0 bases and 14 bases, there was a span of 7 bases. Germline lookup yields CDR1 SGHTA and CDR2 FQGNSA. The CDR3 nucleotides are TGTACCAGCAGCTTAGCTACTAGCTTCTTT. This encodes CTSSLATSFF. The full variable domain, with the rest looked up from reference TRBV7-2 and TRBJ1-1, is GAGVSQSPSNKVTEKGKDVELRCDPISGHTALYWYRQSLGQGLEFLIYFQGNSAPDKSGLPSDRFSAERTGGSVSTLTIQRTQQEDSAVYLCTSSLATSFFGQGTRLTVV.

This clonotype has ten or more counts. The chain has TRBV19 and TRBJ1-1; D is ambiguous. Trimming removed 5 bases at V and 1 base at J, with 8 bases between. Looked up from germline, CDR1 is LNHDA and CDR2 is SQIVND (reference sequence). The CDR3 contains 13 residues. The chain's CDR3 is CASSPHPNTEAFF. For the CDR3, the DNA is TGTGCCAGTAGTCCCCACCCGAACACTGAAGCTTTCTTT.

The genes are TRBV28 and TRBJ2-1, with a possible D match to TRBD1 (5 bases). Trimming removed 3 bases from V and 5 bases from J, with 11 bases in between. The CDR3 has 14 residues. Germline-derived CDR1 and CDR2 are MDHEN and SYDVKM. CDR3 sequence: CASSFKGPNNEQFF. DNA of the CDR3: TGTGCCAGCAGTTTTAAGGGGCCAAACAATGAGCAGTTCTTC.

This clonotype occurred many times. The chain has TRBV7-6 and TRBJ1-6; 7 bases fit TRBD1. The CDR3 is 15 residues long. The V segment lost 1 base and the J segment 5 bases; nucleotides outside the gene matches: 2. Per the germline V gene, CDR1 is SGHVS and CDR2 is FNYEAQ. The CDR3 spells CASSLGTGDNSPLHF. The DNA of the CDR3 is TGTGCCAGCAGCTTAGGTACAGGGGATAATTCACCCCTCCACTTT.

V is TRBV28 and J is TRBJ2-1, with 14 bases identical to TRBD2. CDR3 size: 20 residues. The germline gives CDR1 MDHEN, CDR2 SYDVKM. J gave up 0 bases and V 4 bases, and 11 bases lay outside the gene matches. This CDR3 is CASSWRGLAGEHRSYNEQFF. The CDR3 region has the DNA TGTGCCAGCAGTTGGCGGGGACTAGCGGGAGAACACCGCTCCTACAATGAGCAGTTCTTC. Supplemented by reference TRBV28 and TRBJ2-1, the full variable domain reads DVKVTQSSRYLVKRTGEKVFLECVQDMDHENMFWYRQDPGLGLRLIYFSYDVKMKEKGDIPEGYSVSREKKERFSLILESASTNQTSMYLCASSWRGLAGEHRSYNEQFFGPGTRLTVL.

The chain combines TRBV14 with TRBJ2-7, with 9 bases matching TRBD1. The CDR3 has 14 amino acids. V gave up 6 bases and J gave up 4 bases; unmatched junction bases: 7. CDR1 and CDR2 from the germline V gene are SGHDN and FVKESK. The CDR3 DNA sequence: TGTGCCAGCAGTGGGGGACAGGGAAGATACGAGCAGTACTTC. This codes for CASSGGQGRYEQYF. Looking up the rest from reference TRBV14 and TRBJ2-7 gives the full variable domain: EAGVTQFPSHSVIEKGQTVTLRCDPISGHDNLYWYRRVMGKEIKFLLHFVKESKQDESGMPNNRFLAERTGGTYSTLKVQPAELEDSGVYFCASSGGQGRYEQYFGPGTRLTVT.

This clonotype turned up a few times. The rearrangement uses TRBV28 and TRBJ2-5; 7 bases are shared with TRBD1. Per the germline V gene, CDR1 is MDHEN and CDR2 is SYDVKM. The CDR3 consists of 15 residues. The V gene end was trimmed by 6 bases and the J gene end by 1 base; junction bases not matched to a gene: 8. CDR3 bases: TGTGCCAGCAGCTTGGGGACAGTTATCCAAGAGACCCAGTACTTC. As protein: CASSLGTVIQETQYF.

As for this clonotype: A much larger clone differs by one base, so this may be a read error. The CDR3 loop reads CASSHSVFQADTQYF. The DNA of the CDR3 is TGCGCCAGCAGCCATTCGGTCTTCCAGGCAGATACGCAGTATTTT. V gene TRBV4-1 combines with J gene TRBJ2-3; D remains unclear. V shed 3 bases and J shed 4 bases, with 14 bases lying between them. CDR3 length: 15 residues. Germline CDR1 is MGHRA and CDR2 is YSYEKL.

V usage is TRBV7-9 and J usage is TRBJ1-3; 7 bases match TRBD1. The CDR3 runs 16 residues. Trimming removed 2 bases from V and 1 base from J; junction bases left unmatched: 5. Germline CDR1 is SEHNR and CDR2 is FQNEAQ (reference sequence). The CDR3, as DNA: TGTGCCAGCAGCTTACGACAGGGTGGTTCTGGAAACACCATATATTTT. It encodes CASSLRQGGSGNTIYF.

The CDR3: CASSRGDFWGYTF. For the CDR3, the DNA is TGTGCCAGTAGTAGGGGGGACTTCTGGGGCTACACCTTC. The rearrangement links TRBV19 to TRBJ1-2, with a possible D match to TRBD1 (5 bases). Trimming took off 4 bases at V and 8 bases at J, with 14 bases between the two ends. From germline, CDR1 is LNHDA and CDR2 SQIVND (reference sequence). There are 13 residues in the CDR3.

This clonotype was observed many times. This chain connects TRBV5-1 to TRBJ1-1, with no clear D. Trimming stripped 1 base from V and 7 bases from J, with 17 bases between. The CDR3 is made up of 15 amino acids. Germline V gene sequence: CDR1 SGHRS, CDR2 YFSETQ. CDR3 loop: CASSLQLHSGLEAFF. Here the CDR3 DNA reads TGCGCCAGCAGCTTGCAACTTCACAGCGGCCTTGAAGCTTTCTTT.

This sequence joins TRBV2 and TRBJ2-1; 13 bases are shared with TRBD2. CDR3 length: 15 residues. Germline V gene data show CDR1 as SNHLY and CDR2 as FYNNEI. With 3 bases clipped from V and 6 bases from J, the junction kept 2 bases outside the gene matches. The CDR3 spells CASSEGLAGINEQFF. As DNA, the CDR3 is TGTGCCAGCAGTGAGGGACTAGCGGGGATCAATGAGCAGTTCTTC.

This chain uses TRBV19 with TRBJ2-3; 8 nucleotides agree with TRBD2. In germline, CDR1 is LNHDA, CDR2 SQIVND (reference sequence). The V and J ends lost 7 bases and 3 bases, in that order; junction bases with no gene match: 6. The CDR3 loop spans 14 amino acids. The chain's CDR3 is CASKRSGRTDTQYF. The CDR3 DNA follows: TGTGCCAGTAAGCGAAGCGGGAGAACAGATACGCAGTATTTT.

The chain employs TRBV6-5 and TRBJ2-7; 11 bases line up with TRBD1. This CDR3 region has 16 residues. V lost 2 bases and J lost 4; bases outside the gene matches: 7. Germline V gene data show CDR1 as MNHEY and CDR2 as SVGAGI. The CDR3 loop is CASSYQRDRGTYEQYF. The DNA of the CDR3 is TGTGCCAGCAGTTACCAGAGGGACAGGGGGACTTACGAGCAGTACTTC.

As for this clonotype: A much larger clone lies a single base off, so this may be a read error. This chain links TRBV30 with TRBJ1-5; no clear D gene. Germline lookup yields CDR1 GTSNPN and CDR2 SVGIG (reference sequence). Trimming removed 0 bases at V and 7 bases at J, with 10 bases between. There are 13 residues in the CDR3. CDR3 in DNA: TGTGCCTGGAGTGTACGGGCCGACCAGCCCCAGCATTTT. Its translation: CAWSVRADQPQHF.

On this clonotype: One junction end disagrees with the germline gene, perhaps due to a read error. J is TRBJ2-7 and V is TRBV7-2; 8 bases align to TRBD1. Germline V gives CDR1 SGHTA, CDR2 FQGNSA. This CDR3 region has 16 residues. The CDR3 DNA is TGTGCCAGCCGCTTACCCCCAGGGGGCCGGAGTTCAGAGCAGTACTTC. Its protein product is CASRLPPGGRSSEQYF. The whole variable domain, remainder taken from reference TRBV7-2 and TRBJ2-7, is GAGVSQSPSNKVTEKGKDVELRCDPISGHTALYWYRQSLGQGLEFLIYFQGNSAPDKSGLPSDRFSAERTGGSVSTLTIQRTQQEDSAVYLCASRLPPGGRSSEQYFGPGTRLTVT.

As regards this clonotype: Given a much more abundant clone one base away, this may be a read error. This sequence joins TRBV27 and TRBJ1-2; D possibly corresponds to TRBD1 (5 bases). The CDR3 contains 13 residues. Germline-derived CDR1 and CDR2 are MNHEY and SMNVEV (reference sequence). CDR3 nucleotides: TGTACCAGCAGTCAGTTGGGACGCTATGGCTACACCTTC. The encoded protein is CTSSQLGRYGYTF.

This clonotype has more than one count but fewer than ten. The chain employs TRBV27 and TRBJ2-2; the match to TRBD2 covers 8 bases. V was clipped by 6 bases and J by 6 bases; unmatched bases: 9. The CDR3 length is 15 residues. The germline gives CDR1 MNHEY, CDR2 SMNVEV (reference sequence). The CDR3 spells CASRVGTSIPGELFF. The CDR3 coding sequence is TGTGCCAGCAGGGTGGGGACTAGTATCCCCGGGGAGCTGTTTTTT.

CDR3 in amino acids: CASSQERGDYGYTF. The CDR3 nucleotides are TGCGCCAGCAGCCAAGAACGAGGCGACTATGGCTACACCTTC. The chain links TRBV4-3 to TRBJ1-2; D remains unclear. The CDR3 is made up of 14 amino acids. Germline V gene lookup returns CDR1 LGHNA and CDR2 YSLEER. The V end was cut by 0 bases, the J end by 3 bases, with 8 bases between.

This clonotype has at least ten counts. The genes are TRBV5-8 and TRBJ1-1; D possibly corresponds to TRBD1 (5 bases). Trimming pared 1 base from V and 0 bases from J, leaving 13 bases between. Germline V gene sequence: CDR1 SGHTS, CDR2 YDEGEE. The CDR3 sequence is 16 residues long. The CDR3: CASSLTGTGMNTEAFF. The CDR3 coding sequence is TGTGCCAGCAGCTTGACGGGGACCGGAATGAACACTGAAGCTTTCTTT.

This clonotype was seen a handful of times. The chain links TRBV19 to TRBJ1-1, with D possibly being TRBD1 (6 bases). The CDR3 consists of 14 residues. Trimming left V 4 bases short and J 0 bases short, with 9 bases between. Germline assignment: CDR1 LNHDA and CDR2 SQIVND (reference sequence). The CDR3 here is CASSTGQLNTEAFF. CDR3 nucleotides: TGTGCCAGTAGTACTGGACAGTTGAACACTGAAGCTTTCTTT.